The 2 T cell receptor beta chains below all came from one sample that was sequenced in a study of brain T cells in children with intractable seizures. Profiling relied on immunoSEQ multiplex PCR, and the TCRdb table lists in-frame clones only, not all of them. The sample holds approximately 41,000 clones; 80% to 95% are singletons and the top ten take about 6%. Sequenced material: peripheral blood, taken at surgery. Receptors originate from a girl aged 2 to 10 with tuberous sclerosis and intractable seizures.

The rearrangement uses TRBV5-1 and TRBJ2-7; the match to TRBD2 covers 7 bases. The CDR3 sequence is 15 residues long. Trimming at V came to 0 bases and at J to 0 bases, leaving 3 bases not matched to a gene. Germline values: CDR1 SGHRS, CDR2 YFSETQ. The CDR3 region has the DNA TGCGCCAGCAGCTTGGCCGGGGGGAGCTCCTACGAGCAGTACTTC. This sequence encodes CASSLAGGSSYEQYF.

V usage is TRBV12-3 or TRBV12-4 and J usage is TRBJ2-1; no reliable D call. V lost 7 bases, J lost 3 bases, and 10 bases lay in between. The CDR3 is 13 amino acids. CDR3 in DNA: TGTGCCAGCACGGGTCTCCGCTACAATGAGCAGTTCTTC. Amino acid sequence: CASTGLRYNEQFF.